These T cell receptor beta chains were read from a single sample in a study of T cell responses to AZD1222 COVID-19 vaccine. Here immunoSEQ multiplex PCR was the method, and the copy in TCRdb shows in-frame clones only, minus some. Altogether more than 85,000 clones are present, approximately 90% being singletons, with the ten largest covering about 3.5%. The specimen was peripheral blood, collected on day 0 of AZD1222 vaccination. These receptor sequences come from an adult in good health. The CDR3 runs from the conserved cysteine through the conserved F or W. D genes are given only for firm matches. The size of a clone is reported for some rows only, either as once, few or many, or as a class for expanded clones.

D gene	V gene	clone size	J gene	CDR3 protein	CDR3 DNA
-	TRBV7-2	-	TRBJ1-2	CASSLANYGYTF	TGTGCCAGCAGCTTGGCCAACTATGGCTACACCTTC
-	TRBV7-3	-	TRBJ1-1	CASSLFAAAEAFF	TGTGCCAGCAGCTTATTTGCCGCCGCTGAAGCTTTCTTT
TRBD2	TRBV19	-	TRBJ2-2	CASSYGLAGATGELFF	TGTGCCAGTAGTTATGGACTAGCGGGCGCCACCGGGGAGCTGTTTTTT
TRBD2	TRBV7-6	-	TRBJ2-3	CASSLWTSGGASTDTQYF	TGTGCCAGCAGCCTATGGACTAGCGGGGGAGCTAGCACAGATACGCAGTATTTT
-	TRBV5-1	-	TRBJ2-7	CASSLGWHSSYEQYF	TGCGCCAGCAGCTTGGGGTGGCACAGCTCCTACGAGCAGTACTTC
TRBD1	TRBV11-2	-	TRBJ1-2	CASSSYRGEEDGYTF	TGTGCCAGCAGCTCTTACAGGGGAGAGGAGGATGGCTACACCTTC
TRBD2	TRBV5-4	-	TRBJ2-2	CASSLQRGANTGELFF	TGTGCCAGCAGCTTGCAGCGGGGGGCGAACACCGGGGAGCTGTTTTTT
TRBD1	TRBV5-1	once	TRBJ2-5	CASSTLQGALPETQYF	TGCGCCAGCAGCACGCTCCAGGGGGCCCTTCCAGAGACCCAGTACTTC
TRBD1	TRBV10-3	-	TRBJ1-1	CATTFAPYRGLEAFF	TGTGCCACCACATTTGCCCCCTACAGGGGCCTAGAAGCTTTCTTT
-	TRBV7-9	-	TRBJ1-3	CASTPWGHDSGNTIYF	TGTGCCAGCACCCCATGGGGTCACGACTCTGGAAACACCATATATTTT
-	TRBV9	-	TRBJ1-6	CASSVEQNSPLHF	TGTGCCAGCAGCGTAGAACAGAATTCACCCCTCCACTTT
-	TRBV24-1	-	TRBJ2-3	CASQSEASTDTQYF	TGTGCCTCTCAATCCGAAGCCAGCACAGATACGCAGTATTTT
-	TRBV29-1	once	TRBJ2-7	CSVATWGPNEQYF	TGCAGCGTTGCTACGTGGGGGCCCAACGAGCAGTACTTC
-	TRBV19	once	TRBJ2-2	CASSILGPGSNTGELFF	TGTGCCAGTAGTATACTTGGTCCCGGGTCGAACACCGGGGAGCTGTTTTTT
-	TRBV5-1	-	TRBJ2-2	CASSLGSGGANTGELFF	TGCGCCAGCAGCTTGGGGTCCGGGGGAGCGAACACCGGGGAGCTGTTTTTT
TRBD1	TRBV6-5	-	TRBJ1-2	CASSPQGEIYGYTF	TGTGCCAGCAGTCCACAGGGGGAGATCTATGGCTACACCTTC
-	TRBV9	few	TRBJ2-5	CASSVGWLAPETQYF	TGTGCCAGCAGCGTAGGTTGGCTAGCACCAGAGACCCAGTACTTC
TRBD1	TRBV6-2/TRBV6-3	-	TRBJ1-2	CASSPGPDRDGYTF	TGTGCCAGCAGTCCAGGTCCGGACAGGGACGGCTACACCTTC
TRBD2	TRBV5-1	-	TRBJ2-7	CASSFEGRGDEQYF	TGCGCCAGCAGCTTTGAGGGACGGGGGGACGAGCAGTACTTC
-	TRBV7-3	few	TRBJ2-2	CASSSRQAATGELFF	TGTGCCAGCAGCTCCAGACAGGCGGCAACCGGGGAGCTGTTTTTT
TRBD1	TRBV28	-	TRBJ1-2	CASRRSGQSSNGYTF	TGTGCCAGCAGGCGTTCGGGACAGTCATCGAATGGCTACACCTTC
TRBD1	TRBV7-9	-	TRBJ1-5	CASSSKGRGWDQPQHF	TGTGCCAGCAGCTCAAAGGGCAGGGGGTGGGATCAGCCCCAGCATTTT
-	TRBV5-1	once	TRBJ1-1	CASTPGQTNTEAFF	TGCGCCAGCACTCCCGGACAGACGAACACTGAAGCTTTCTTT
TRBD1	TRBV18	-	TRBJ1-1	CASLPDRVDTEAFF	TGTGCCAGCTTACCCGACAGGGTTGACACTGAAGCTTTCTTT
TRBD1	TRBV5-1	-	TRBJ2-7	CASSLSQGVYEQYF	TGCGCCAGCAGCTTAAGCCAGGGGGTCTACGAGCAGTACTTC
-	TRBV19	-	TRBJ1-1	CATSWGGGTEAFF	TGTGCCACCAGTTGGGGAGGGGGCACTGAAGCTTTCTTT
-	TRBV4-1	few	TRBJ1-2	CASSQDPQGRLGYTF	TGCGCCAGCAGCCAAGATCCTCAGGGGAGACTCGGCTACACCTTC
TRBD2	TRBV18	-	TRBJ2-1	CASSRTSGNNEQFF	TGTGCCAGCTCACGGACTAGCGGTAACAATGAGCAGTTCTTC
-	TRBV11-3	-	TRBJ2-1	CASSFLRHNEQFF	TGTGCCAGCAGCTTCCTTAGGCACAATGAGCAGTTCTTC
-	TRBV27	-	TRBJ1-6	CASSWDYNSPLHF	TGTGCCAGCAGTTGGGACTATAATTCACCCCTCCACTTT
-	TRBV7-2	once	TRBJ2-7	CASSLASYPLEQYF	TGTGCCAGCAGCTTAGCGAGCTACCCATTAGAGCAGTACTTC
-	TRBV7-8	-	TRBJ1-1	CASSLVGLNTEAFF	TGTGCCAGCAGCTTAGTAGGGTTGAACACTGAAGCTTTCTTT
TRBD2	TRBV7-3	once	TRBJ2-1	CASSLASGGFGNEQFF	TGTGCCAGCAGCTTAGCGAGCGGGGGATTCGGGAATGAGCAGTTCTTC
TRBD1	TRBV6-5	-	TRBJ1-2	CASSQPGQGGYTF	TGTGCCAGCAGCCAACCGGGACAGGGTGGCTACACCTTC
-	TRBV29-1	-	TRBJ1-1	CSVAAGNTEAFF	TGCAGCGTTGCTGCGGGGAACACTGAAGCTTTCTTT
TRBD1	TRBV5-4	-	TRBJ2-3	CASSSRTGSRTDTQYF	TGTGCCAGCAGCTCCCGGACAGGCTCGCGTACAGATACGCAGTATTTT
-	TRBV29-1	few	TRBJ1-1	CSGLQPGNTEAFF	TGCAGCGGACTCCAGCCGGGGAACACTGAAGCTTTCTTT
TRBD1	TRBV5-6	-	TRBJ1-2	CASSLGTGTLYGYTF	TGTGCCAGCAGCTTGGGGACAGGGACCCTTTATGGCTACACCTTC
TRBD1	TRBV5-6	-	TRBJ2-3	CASSTGTGASRGQYF	TGTGCCAGCAGTACCGGGACAGGGGCGTCCCGGGGGCAGTATTTT
-	TRBV7-2	-	TRBJ1-3	CASSLAGQASGNTIYF	TGTGCCAGCAGCTTAGCTGGTCAGGCGTCGGGAAACACCATATATTTT
-	TRBV7-8	few	TRBJ1-5	CASSLNRGNQPQHF	TGTGCCAGCAGCTTAAACAGGGGCAATCAGCCCCAGCATTTT
-	TRBV10-3	-	TRBJ2-2	CAISEQQNTGELFF	TGTGCCATCAGTGAGCAACAGAACACCGGGGAGCTGTTTTTT
-	TRBV12-2	-	TRBJ2-2	CASRLSGGYTGELFF	TGTGCAAGTCGCTTGAGCGGGGGGTACACCGGGGAGCTGTTTTTT
-	TRBV4-2	few	TRBJ2-7	CASSQGLRAYEQYF	TGTGCCAGCAGCCAAGGTCTCAGAGCCTACGAGCAGTACTTC
-	TRBV27	-	TRBJ1-1	CASRGHGKNTEAFF	TGTGCCAGCAGAGGTCACGGGAAGAACACTGAAGCTTTCTTT
-	TRBV5-5	-	TRBJ2-2	CASSMTGLKVTGELFF	TGTGCCAGCAGCATGACAGGCCTAAAGGTCACCGGGGAGCTGTTTTTT
-	TRBV6-5	-	TRBJ1-2	CASTRTVRGDGYTF	TGTGCCAGCACTAGAACGGTCAGAGGTGATGGCTACACCTTC
-	TRBV13	few	TRBJ1-2	CASSLRGSNYGYTF	TGTGCCAGCAGCTTAAGGGGATCTAACTATGGCTACACCTTC
TRBD1	TRBV29-1	once	TRBJ1-4	CSVVQGASEKLFF	TGCAGCGTAGTACAGGGGGCAAGTGAAAAACTGTTTTTT
TRBD1	TRBV24-1	-	TRBJ2-1	CATSDLNRGHEQFF	TGTGCCACCAGTGATTTGAACAGGGGTCATGAGCAGTTCTTC
-	TRBV19	-	TRBJ2-7	CASSLRVSYEQYF	TGTGCCAGTAGTCTCCGGGTCTCCTACGAGCAGTACTTC
-	TRBV7-9	-	TRBJ1-1	CASSLEQNTEAFF	TGTGCCAGCAGCTTAGAGCAGAACACTGAAGCTTTCTTT
TRBD1	TRBV2	-	TRBJ1-2	CASSRGQGRGYTF	TGTGCCAGCAGTCGTGGACAGGGACGCGGCTACACCTTC
-	TRBV7-3	-	TRBJ2-3	CASSHPTDTQYF	TGTGCCAGCAGCCACCCCACAGATACGCAGTATTTT
-	TRBV6-2/TRBV6-3	-	TRBJ1-4	CASSYVGRLGNEKLFF	TGTGCCAGCAGTTACGTCGGACGGCTCGGTAATGAAAAACTGTTTTTT
TRBD1	TRBV2	-	TRBJ1-2	CASSPLRQGLVYGYTF	TGTGCCAGCAGCCCATTAAGACAGGGATTGGTCTATGGCTACACCTTC
-	TRBV6-2/TRBV6-3	-	TRBJ1-6	CASSFLGPYNSPLHF	TGTGCCAGCAGCTTCCTGGGACCGTATAATTCACCCCTCCACTTT